Listed below are T cell receptor beta chains from one sample, sequenced in a study of neurological immune-mediated disorders. TCRdb analysed the 5' RACE reads with MiXCR anew, one entry per CDR3 protein. The sample lists tens of thousands of distinct CDR3 sequences, just under 7.5% seen once, with approximately 5.3% in the top ten. Input material: CD4+ T cells from blood. The receptors originated from a man in his fifties or sixties in good health. Both conserved end residues are part of each CDR3. The D gene is left open where the match is weak. Where a row states a size, it is once, few, many or the class of an expanded clone; other rows omit it.

TRBJ2-1 few TRBV10-3 TRBD2 CAISESVAGGAEQFF TGTGCCATCAGTGAGTCTGTAGCGGGAGGAGCTGAGCAGTTCTTC
TRBJ2-1 many TRBV7-3 TRBD2 CASSPSGRPRNEQFF TGTGCCAGCAGCCCCAGCGGGAGGCCTCGGAATGAGCAGTTCTTC
TRBJ2-6 NA TRBV5-4 TRBD1 CASSDPPGQGPGGANVLTF TGTGCCAGCAGCGACCCACCGGGACAGGGACCCGGTGGGGCCAACGTCCTGACTTTC
TRBJ2-7 many TRBV12-3/TRBV12-4 NA CASSLQGSYEQYF TGTGCCAGCAGTTTACAGGGAAGCTACGAGCAGTACTTC
TRBJ2-2 many TRBV12-3/TRBV12-4 NA CASSLRRANTGELFF TGTGCCAGCAGTTTACGGCGGGCGAACACCGGGGAGCTGTTTTTT
TRBJ1-1 once TRBV5-1 TRBD1 CASTRQGLRSTEAFF TGCGCCAGCACCAGACAGGGGTTGAGGAGCACTGAAGCTTTCTTT
TRBJ2-4 many TRBV20-1 NA CSARRQDIQYF TGCAGTGCTAGACGACAGGACATTCAGTACTTC
TRBJ2-1 many TRBV5-1 TRBD2 CASSLGGSGRIYNEQFF TGCGCCAGCAGCCTGGGGGGGAGCGGGAGGATCTACAATGAGCAGTTCTTC
TRBJ2-4 many TRBV7-2 TRBD2 CASAGTSGVFLAKNIQYF TGTGCCAGCGCCGGGACTAGCGGAGTTTTTCTAGCCAAAAACATTCAGTACTTC
TRBJ2-3 many TRBV5-1 NA CASTPDPRDTQYF TGCGCCAGCACCCCGGACCCAAGGGATACGCAGTATTTT
TRBJ2-7 many TRBV7-2 TRBD2 CASNLKLAGGTGTYEQYF TGTGCCAGCAATCTGAAGCTAGCGGGAGGGACGGGCACCTACGAGCAGTACTTC
TRBJ2-1 many TRBV29-1 TRBD2 CSAGLAGEGEQFF TGCAGCGCGGGACTAGCGGGAGAGGGTGAGCAGTTCTTC
TRBJ2-5 many TRBV15 TRBD2 CATSSSSGRALGETQYF TGTGCCACCAGCAGCTCTAGCGGGAGGGCCCTAGGGGAGACCCAGTACTTC
TRBJ2-3 many TRBV19 NA CASSITQGIGVTDTQYF TGTGCCAGTAGTATCACACAAGGGATTGGTGTTACAGATACGCAGTATTTT
TRBJ2-1 many TRBV7-8 TRBD2 CASRPLGGREVHNEQFF TGTGCCAGCAGACCCCTGGGTGGGCGGGAGGTCCACAATGAGCAGTTCTTC
TRBJ2-7 many TRBV5-1 NA CASSLAPGSSYEQYF TGCGCCAGCAGCTTGGCCCCTGGAAGCTCCTACGAGCAGTACTTC
TRBJ2-1 many TRBV7-2 TRBD2 CASSLASSGNFNEQFF TGTGCCAGCAGCTTAGCGTCTAGCGGGAACTTCAATGAGCAGTTCTTC
TRBJ2-5 many TRBV28 NA CASSPWETQYF TGTGCCAGCAGTCCATGGGAGACCCAGTACTTC
TRBJ2-1 many TRBV5-1 TRBD2 CASSVGLAGEDEQFF TGCGCCAGCAGCGTGGGACTAGCGGGAGAGGATGAGCAGTTCTTC
TRBJ2-1 many TRBV5-1 TRBD1 CASSLASGQGVGEQFF TGCGCCAGCAGCTTGGCATCGGGACAGGGGGTTGGTGAGCAGTTCTTC
TRBJ2-3 many TRBV6-5 NA CASSYLRGPDSTDTQYF TGTGCCAGCAGTTACCTGCGAGGGCCGGATAGCACAGATACGCAGTATTTT
TRBJ2-7 many TRBV28 TRBD2 CASNRAGGPNEQYF TGTGCCAGCAATCGAGCGGGAGGGCCAAACGAGCAGTACTTC
TRBJ2-2 many TRBV5-5 TRBD1 CASSLVLGQGNTGELFF TGTGCCAGCAGCTTGGTCCTGGGACAGGGGAACACCGGGGAGCTGTTTTTT
TRBJ2-2 many TRBV6-5 NA CASSYGEVTGELFF TGTGCCAGCAGTTACGGGGAAGTCACCGGGGAGCTGTTTTTT
TRBJ2-5 many TRBV7-8 NA CASSLAWGRGETQYF TGTGCCAGCAGCTTAGCGTGGGGGAGGGGGGAGACCCAGTACTTC
TRBJ1-5 many TRBV20-1 NA CSARGRNQPQHF TGCAGTGCTAGAGGCAGGAATCAGCCCCAGCATTTT
TRBJ2-3 many TRBV11-2 NA CASRLTGSDTQYF TGTGCCAGCAGACTCACAGGGTCAGATACGCAGTATTTT
TRBJ2-5 many TRBV28 NA CASSLPLAGVQETQYF TGTGCCAGCAGTTTGCCCTTGGCTGGAGTTCAAGAGACCCAGTACTTC
TRBJ1-6 many TRBV20-1 TRBD1 CSARSRQGRVDNSPLHF TGCAGTGCTAGATCCCGACAGGGGAGAGTTGATAATTCACCCCTCCACTTT
TRBJ2-4 many TRBV29-1 NA CSASSPNRERNIQYF TGCAGCGCCTCCTCTCCGAATAGGGAACGAAACATTCAGTACTTC
TRBJ2-1 many TRBV5-1 TRBD2 CASSPGLAENNEQFF TGCGCCAGCAGCCCGGGACTAGCGGAAAACAATGAGCAGTTCTTC
TRBJ2-7 many TRBV6-5 TRBD1 CASSLTGTAFSYEQYF TGTGCCAGCAGTCTAACCGGGACAGCCTTCTCCTACGAGCAGTACTTC
TRBJ2-7 NA TRBV28 TRBD2 CASRLGLAGAYEQYF TGTGCCAGCAGGCTGGGGCTAGCGGGGGCCTACGAGCAGTACTTC
TRBJ2-5 many TRBV9 TRBD1 CASSPRQGVGETQYF TGTGCCAGCAGCCCTCGACAGGGGGTCGGGGAGACCCAGTACTTC
TRBJ2-2 medium-sized TRBV12-3/TRBV12-4 TRBD2 CASRHRLAANTGELFF TGTGCCAGCAGGCATAGACTAGCGGCGAACACCGGGGAGCTGTTTTTT
TRBJ2-2 many TRBV29-1 TRBD2 CSVEDRTGASGRADTGELFF TGCAGCGTTGAAGACAGGACAGGGGCTAGCGGGAGGGCCGATACCGGGGAGCTGTTTTTT
TRBJ1-3 many TRBV6-5 NA CASSYQETGSSGNTIYF TGTGCCAGCAGTTACCAAGAGACAGGCTCCTCTGGAAACACCATATATTTT
TRBJ2-7 NA TRBV11-2 NA CASSSAVAGVSYEQYF TGTGCCAGCAGCTCAGCGGTTGCGGGCGTCTCCTACGAGCAGTACTTC
TRBJ2-7 many TRBV28 NA CASRDQYEQYF TGTGCCAGCAGGGACCAATACGAGCAGTACTTC
TRBJ2-2 many TRBV4-3 TRBD2 CASSQEWASGSMGNTGELFF TGCGCCAGCAGCCAAGAGTGGGCTAGCGGGAGTATGGGTAACACCGGGGAGCTGTTTTTT
TRBJ2-7 many TRBV4-1 TRBD2 CASSQGRASGNYEQYF TGCGCCAGCAGCCAAGGGAGGGCTAGCGGGAACTACGAGCAGTACTTC
TRBJ1-1 NA TRBV19 TRBD1 CASSLTGGVNTEAFF TGTGCCAGTAGTCTCACAGGGGGCGTAAACACTGAAGCTTTCTTT
TRBJ2-2 many TRBV5-1 NA CASSHNRENTGELFF TGCGCCAGCAGCCACAACAGGGAGAACACCGGGGAGCTGTTTTTT
TRBJ1-3 NA TRBV3-1 NA CASSVGASGGNTIYF TGTGCCAGCAGCGTGGGGGCGTCAGGCGGAAACACCATATATTTT
TRBJ2-7 NA TRBV20-1 NA CSAGLYEQYF TGCAGTGCTGGCCTATACGAGCAGTACTTC